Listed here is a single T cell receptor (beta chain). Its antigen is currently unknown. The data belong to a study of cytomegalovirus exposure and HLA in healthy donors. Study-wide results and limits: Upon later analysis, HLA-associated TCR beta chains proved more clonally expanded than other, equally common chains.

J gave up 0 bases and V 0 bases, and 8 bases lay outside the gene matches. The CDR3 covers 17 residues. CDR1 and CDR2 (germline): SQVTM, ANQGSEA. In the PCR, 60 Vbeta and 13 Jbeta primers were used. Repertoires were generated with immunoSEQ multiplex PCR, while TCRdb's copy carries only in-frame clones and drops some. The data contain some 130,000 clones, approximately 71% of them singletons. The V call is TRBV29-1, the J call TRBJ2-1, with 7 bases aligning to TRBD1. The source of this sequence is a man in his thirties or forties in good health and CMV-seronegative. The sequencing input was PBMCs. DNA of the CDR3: TGCAGCGTTGAAGATGAAGACAGGGTCGACTCCTACAATGAGCAGTTCTTC. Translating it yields CSVEDEDRVDSYNEQFF.